This T cell receptor (beta chain) was captured in a study of T cells after yellow fever vaccination. TCRdb reprocessed the 5' RACE reads with MiXCR, giving one entry per CDR3 protein. This table has some 240,000 distinct CDR3 sequences, roughly 3% appearing once. This clonotype showed up many times. Antigen unknown. The CDR3 extends over 12 amino acids. Germline V gene lookup returns CDR1 ENHRY and CDR2 SYGVKD. V was pared by 10 bases and J by 14 bases, with 6 bases of the junction left unmatched. Study outcomes and limitations: Most primary-vaccination clones recurred post-booster (roughly 96% CD4, roughly 90% CD8).

The receptor was isolated from a man aged 18-30 years who received the YFV17D yellow fever vaccine. The V call is TRBV10-3, the J call TRBJ2-1; 15 positions agree with TRBD2. The input for sequencing was CD4+ T cells sorted from PBMCs, taken 10 days after the yellow fever booster vaccination. CDR3 amino acids: CATGLAGGLEFF. The CDR3 nucleotides read TGTGCCACCGGACTAGCGGGGGGGCTGGAGTTCTTC.